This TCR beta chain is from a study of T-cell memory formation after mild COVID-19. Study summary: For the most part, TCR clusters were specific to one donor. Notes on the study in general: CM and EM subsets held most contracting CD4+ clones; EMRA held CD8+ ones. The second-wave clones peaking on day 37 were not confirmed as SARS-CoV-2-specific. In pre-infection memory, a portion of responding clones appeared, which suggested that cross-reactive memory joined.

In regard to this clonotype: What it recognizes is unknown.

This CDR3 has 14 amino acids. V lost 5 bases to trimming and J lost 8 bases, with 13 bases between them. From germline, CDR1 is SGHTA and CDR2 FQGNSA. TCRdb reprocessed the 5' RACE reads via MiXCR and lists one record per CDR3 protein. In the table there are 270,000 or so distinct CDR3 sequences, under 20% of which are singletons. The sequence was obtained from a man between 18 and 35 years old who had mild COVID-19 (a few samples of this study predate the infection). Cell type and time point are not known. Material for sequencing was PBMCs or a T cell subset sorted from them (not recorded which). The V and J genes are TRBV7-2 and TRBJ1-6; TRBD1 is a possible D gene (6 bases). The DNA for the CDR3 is TGTGCCAGCAGCATACAAGGGGGGGATTCACCCCTCCACTTT. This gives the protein CASSIQGGDSPLHF.